Detailed here is one T cell receptor (beta chain). This sample stems from a study of T cell changes during pregnancy in multiple sclerosis. Measured with immunoSEQ multiplex PCR; TCRdb has only the in-frame clones, and not every one. The table records over 25,000 clones, 85% to 95% of them present only once. Germline CDR1 MDHEN, CDR2 SYDVKM. The CDR3 loop spans 12 amino acids. V gave up 7 bases and J gave up 13 bases; unmatched junction bases: 8. This rearrangement joins TRBV28 to TRBJ2-1; the match to TRBD1 covers 9 bases. This receptor was obtained from a female donor with multiple sclerosis, enrolled in a pregnancy study. The sequenced sample was CD4+ T cells from peripheral blood mononuclear cells, obtained in the second trimester of pregnancy. CDR3 in DNA: TGTGCCAGCAAATGGGGACAGGGTGAACAGTTCTTC. It specifies CASKWGQGEQFF. Complete variable domain (other parts from reference TRBV28 and TRBJ2-1): DVKVTQSSRYLVKRTGEKVFLECVQDMDHENMFWYRQDPGLGLRLIYFSYDVKMKEKGDIPEGYSVSREKKERFSLILESASTNQTSMYLCASKWGQGEQFFGPGTRLTVL.